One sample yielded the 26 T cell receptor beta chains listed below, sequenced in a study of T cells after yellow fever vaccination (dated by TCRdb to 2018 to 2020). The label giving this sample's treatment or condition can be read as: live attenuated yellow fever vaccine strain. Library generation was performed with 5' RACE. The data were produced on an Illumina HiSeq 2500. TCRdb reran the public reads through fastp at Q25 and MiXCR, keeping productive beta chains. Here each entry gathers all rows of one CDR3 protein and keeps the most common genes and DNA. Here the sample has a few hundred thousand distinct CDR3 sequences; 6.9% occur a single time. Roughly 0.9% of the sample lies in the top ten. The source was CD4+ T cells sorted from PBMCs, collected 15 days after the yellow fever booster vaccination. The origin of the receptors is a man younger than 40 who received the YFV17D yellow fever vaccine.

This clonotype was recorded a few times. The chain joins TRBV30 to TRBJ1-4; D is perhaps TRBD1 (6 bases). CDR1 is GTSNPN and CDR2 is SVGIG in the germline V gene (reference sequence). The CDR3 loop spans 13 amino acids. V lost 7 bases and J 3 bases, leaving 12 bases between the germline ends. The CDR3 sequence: CALRGQANEKLFF. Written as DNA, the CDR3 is TGTGCCTTGAGGGGACAAGCTAATGAAAAACTGTTTTTT.

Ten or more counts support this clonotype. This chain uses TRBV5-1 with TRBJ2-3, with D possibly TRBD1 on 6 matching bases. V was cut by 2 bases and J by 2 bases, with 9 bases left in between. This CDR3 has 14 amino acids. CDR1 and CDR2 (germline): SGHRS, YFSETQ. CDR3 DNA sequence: TGCGCCAGCAGCTTAGGACAGAACACAGATACGCAGTATTTT. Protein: CASSLGQNTDTQYF. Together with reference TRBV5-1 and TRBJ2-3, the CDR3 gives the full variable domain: KAGVTQTPRYLIKTRGQQVTLSCSPISGHRSVSWYQQTPGQGLQFLFEYFSETQRNKGNFPGRFSGRQFSNSRSEMNVSTLELGDSALYLCASSLGQNTDTQYFGPGTRLTVL.

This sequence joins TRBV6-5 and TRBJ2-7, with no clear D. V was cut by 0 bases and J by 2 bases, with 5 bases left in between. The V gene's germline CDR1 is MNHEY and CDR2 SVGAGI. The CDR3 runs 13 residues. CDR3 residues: CASSYSITYEQYF. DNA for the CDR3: TGTGCCAGCAGTTACTCGATAACCTACGAGCAGTACTTC.

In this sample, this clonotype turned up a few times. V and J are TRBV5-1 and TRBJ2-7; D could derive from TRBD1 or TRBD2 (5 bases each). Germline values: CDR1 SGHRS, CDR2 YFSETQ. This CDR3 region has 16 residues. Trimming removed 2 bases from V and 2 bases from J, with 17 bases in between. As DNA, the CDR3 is TGCGCCAGCAGCTTCAGCCCCGGGACGGAGACCTACGAGCAGTACTTC. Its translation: CASSFSPGTETYEQYF.

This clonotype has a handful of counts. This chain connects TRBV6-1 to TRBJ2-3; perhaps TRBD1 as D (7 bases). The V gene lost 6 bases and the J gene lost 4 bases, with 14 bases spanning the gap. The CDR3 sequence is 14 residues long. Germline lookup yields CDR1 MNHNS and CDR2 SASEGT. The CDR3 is CASRVGGGADTQYF. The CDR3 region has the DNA TGTGCCAGCAGGGTAGGGGGCGGGGCAGATACGCAGTATTTT.

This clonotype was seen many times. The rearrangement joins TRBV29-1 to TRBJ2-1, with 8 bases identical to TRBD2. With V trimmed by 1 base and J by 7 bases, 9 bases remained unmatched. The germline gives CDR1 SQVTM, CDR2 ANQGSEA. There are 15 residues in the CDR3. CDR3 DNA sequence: TGCAGCGTTGAAGTCGGGAGGGCCTGGAGGAATGAGCAGTTCTTC. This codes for CSVEVGRAWRNEQFF.

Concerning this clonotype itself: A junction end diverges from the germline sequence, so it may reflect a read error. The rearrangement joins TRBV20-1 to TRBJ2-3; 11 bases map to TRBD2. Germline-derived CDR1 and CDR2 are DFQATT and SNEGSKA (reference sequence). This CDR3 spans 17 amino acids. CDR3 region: CCARDSRTSGSTDTQYF. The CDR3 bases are TGCTGTGCTAGAGACAGCAGGACTAGCGGGAGCACAGATACGCAGTATTTT.

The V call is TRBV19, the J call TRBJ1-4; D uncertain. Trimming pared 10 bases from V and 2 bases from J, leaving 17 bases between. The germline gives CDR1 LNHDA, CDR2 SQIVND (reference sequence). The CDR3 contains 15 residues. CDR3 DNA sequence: TGTGCCAAAACCGGACGGCTGCCGACTAATGAAAAACTGTTTTTT. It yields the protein CAKTGRLPTNEKLFF.

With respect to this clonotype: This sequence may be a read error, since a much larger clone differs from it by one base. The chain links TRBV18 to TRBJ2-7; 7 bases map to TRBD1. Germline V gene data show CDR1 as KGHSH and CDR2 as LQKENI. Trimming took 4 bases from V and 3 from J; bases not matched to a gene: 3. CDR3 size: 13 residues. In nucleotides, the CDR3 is TGTGCCAGCTCACAACAGGGGTACTACGAGCAGTACTTC. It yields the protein CASSQQGYYEQYF.

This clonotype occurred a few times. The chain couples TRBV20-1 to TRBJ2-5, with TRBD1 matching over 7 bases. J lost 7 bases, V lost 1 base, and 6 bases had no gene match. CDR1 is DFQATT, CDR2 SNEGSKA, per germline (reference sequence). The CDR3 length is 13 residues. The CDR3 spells CSARGQGRRTQYF. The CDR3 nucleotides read TGCAGTGCTAGAGGACAGGGACGGAGGACCCAGTACTTC.

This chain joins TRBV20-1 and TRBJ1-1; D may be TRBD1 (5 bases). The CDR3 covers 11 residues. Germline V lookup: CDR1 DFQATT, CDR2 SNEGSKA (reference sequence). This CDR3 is CTGPRNTEAFF. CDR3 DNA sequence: TGCACGGGGCCGAGGAACACTGAAGCTTTCTTT.

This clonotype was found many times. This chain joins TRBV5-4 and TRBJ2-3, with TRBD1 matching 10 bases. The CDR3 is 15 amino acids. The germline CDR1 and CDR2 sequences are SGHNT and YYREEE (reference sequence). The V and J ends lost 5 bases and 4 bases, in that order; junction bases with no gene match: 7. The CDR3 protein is CASRFGDRGPDTQYF. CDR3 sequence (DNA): TGTGCCAGCAGATTTGGGGACAGGGGCCCAGATACGCAGTATTTT.

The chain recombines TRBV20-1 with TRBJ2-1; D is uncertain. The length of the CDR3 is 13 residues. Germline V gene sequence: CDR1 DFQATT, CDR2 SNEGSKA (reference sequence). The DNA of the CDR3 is TGCACCCCGGGTTCCAGCTCCTACAATGAGCAGTTCTTC. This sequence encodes CTPGSSSYNEQFF.

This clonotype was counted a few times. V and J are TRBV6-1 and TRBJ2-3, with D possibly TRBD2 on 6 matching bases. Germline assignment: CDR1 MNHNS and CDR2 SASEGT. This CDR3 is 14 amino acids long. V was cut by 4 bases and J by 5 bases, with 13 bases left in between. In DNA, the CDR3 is TGTGCCAGCAGTGGGGGACTCTCTGGAGATACGCAGTATTTT. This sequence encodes CASSGGLSGDTQYF.

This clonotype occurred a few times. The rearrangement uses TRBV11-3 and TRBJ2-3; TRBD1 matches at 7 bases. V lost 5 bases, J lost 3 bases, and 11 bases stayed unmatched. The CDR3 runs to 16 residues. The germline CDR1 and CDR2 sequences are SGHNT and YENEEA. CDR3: CASSRGGQRLTDTQYF. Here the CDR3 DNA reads TGTGCCAGCAGCAGAGGGGGACAGAGATTAACAGATACGCAGTATTTT.

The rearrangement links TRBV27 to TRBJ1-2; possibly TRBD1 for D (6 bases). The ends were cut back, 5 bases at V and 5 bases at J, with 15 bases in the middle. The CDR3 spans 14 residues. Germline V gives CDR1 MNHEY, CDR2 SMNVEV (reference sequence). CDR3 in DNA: TGTGCCAGCAGTACGACAGGCCTGAGTTATGGCTACACCTTC. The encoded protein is CASSTTGLSYGYTF.

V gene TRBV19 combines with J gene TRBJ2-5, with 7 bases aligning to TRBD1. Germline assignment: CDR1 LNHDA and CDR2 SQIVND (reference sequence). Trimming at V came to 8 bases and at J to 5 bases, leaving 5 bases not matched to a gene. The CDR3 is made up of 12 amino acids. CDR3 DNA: TGTGCCAGTTCACAGGGGCGGGAGACCCAGTACTTC. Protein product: CASSQGRETQYF.

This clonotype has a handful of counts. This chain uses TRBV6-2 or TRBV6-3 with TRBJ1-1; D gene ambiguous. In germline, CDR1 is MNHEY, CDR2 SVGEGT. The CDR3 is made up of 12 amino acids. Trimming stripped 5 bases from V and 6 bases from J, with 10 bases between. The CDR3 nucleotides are TGTGCCAGCAGTCCCCCTCAATCTGAAGCTTTCTTT. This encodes CASSPPQSEAFF.

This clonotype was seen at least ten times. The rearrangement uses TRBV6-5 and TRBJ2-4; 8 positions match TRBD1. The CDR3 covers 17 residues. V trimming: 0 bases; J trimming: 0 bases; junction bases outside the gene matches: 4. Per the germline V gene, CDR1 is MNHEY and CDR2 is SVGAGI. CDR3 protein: CASSYSSTGVAKNIQYF. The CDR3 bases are TGTGCCAGCAGTTACTCGTCGACAGGGGTAGCCAAAAACATTCAGTACTTC.

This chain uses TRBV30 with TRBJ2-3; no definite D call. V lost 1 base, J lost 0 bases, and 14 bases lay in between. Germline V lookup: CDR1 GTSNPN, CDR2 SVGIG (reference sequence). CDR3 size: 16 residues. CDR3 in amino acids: CAWSGRVLSSTDTQYF. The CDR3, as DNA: TGTGCCTGGAGTGGCCGGGTATTATCTAGCACAGATACGCAGTATTTT.

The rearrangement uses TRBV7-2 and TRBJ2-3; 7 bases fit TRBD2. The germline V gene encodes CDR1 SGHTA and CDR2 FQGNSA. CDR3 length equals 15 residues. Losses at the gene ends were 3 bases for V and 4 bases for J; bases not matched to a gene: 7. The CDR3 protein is CASSFQTSSADTQYF. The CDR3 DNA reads TGTGCCAGCAGCTTCCAGACTAGCAGTGCAGATACGCAGTATTTT.

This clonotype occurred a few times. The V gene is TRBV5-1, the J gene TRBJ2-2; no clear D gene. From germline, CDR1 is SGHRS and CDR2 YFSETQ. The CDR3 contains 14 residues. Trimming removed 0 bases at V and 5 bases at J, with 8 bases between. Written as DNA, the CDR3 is TGCGCCAGCAGCTTGGCGGCCTTTACCGGGGAGCTGTTTTTT. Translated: CASSLAAFTGELFF.

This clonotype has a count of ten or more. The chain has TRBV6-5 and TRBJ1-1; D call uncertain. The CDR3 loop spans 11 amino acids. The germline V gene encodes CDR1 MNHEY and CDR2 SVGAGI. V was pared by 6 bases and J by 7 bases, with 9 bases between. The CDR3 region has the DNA TGTGCCAGCAGCATCTTAGGTGAAGCTTTCTTT. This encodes CASSILGEAFF.

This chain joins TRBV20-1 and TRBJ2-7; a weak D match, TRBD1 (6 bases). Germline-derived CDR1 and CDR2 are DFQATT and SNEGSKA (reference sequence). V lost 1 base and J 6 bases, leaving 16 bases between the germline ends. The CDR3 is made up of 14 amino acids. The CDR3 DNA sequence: TGCAGTGCTAGAGCACACAGGGTATCGGGCGAGCAGTACTTC. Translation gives CSARAHRVSGEQYF.

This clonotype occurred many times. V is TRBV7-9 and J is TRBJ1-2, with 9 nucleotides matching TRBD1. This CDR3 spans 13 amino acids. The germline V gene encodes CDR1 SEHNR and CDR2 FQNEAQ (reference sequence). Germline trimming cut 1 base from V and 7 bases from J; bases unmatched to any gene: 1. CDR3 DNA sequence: TGTGCCAGCAGCTTAGAACAGGGGGCTGGCTACACCTTC. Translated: CASSLEQGAGYTF.

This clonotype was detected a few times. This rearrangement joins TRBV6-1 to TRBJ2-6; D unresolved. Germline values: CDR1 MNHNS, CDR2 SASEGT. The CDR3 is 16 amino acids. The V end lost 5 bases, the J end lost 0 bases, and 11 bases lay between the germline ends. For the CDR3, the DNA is TGTGCCAGCAGTCTAACGACGGGCTCTGGGGCCAACGTCCTGACTTTC. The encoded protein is CASSLTTGSGANVLTF.